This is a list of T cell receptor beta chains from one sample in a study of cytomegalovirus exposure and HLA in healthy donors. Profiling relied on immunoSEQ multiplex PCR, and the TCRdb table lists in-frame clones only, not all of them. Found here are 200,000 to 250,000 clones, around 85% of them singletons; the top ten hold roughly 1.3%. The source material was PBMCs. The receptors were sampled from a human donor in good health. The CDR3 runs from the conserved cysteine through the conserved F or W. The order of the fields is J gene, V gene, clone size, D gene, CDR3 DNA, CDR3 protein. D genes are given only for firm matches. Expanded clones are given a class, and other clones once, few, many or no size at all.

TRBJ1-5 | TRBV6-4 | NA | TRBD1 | TGTGCCAGCAGTGAAGGAGGGGGCGGCAATCAGCCCCAGCATTTT | CASSEGGGGNQPQHF
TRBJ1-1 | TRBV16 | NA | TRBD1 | TGTGCCAGCAGCCAATCTGGTCAGGGGGTCGGCGCTGAAGCTTTCTTT | CASSQSGQGVGAEAFF
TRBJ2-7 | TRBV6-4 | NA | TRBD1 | TGTGCCACCAGAAGACGACAGGGGGGCCCCTACGAGCAGTACTTC | CATRRRQGGPYEQYF
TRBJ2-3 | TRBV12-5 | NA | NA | TGTGCTGCCTCTACACAGGGAGAGACGGATACGCAGTATTTT | CAASTQGETDTQYF
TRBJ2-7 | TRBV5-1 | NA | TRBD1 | TGCGCCAGCCTTGAGGGAACAGGGGACCCCTACGAGCAGTACTTC | CASLEGTGDPYEQYF
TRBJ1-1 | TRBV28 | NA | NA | TGTGCCAGCAGTCCCCCACGGGACTGGGCGCCTGAAGCTTTCTTT | CASSPPRDWAPEAFF
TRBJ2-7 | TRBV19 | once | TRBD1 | TGTGCCAGCCAGGGACAGGGATTTTGGGAGCAGTACTTC | CASQGQGFWEQYF
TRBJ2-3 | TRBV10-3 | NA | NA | TGTGCCATCAGTGACTTAACAGGACGGAGCACAGATACGCAGTATTTT | CAISDLTGRSTDTQYF
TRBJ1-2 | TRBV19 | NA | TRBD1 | TGTGCCAGTAGTAACGCCGGGACAGGGACTTATGGCTACACCTTC | CASSNAGTGTYGYTF
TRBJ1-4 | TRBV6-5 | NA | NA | TGTGCCAGCAGTTACGAGGGCAAGGGTGAAAAACTGTTTTTT | CASSYEGKGEKLFF
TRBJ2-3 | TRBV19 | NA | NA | TGTGCCAGTAGTAACAGGGCAGCAGATACGCAGTATTTT | CASSNRAADTQYF
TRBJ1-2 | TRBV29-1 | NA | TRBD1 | TGCAGCGTACAGGGGGACTATGGCTACACCTTC | CSVQGDYGYTF
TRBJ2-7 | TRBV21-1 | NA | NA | TGTGCCAGCAGCGGCCGGGGAAAGGGCGAGCAGTACTTC | CASSGRGKGEQYF
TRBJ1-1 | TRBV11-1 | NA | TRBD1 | TGTGCCAGCAGCTTGGACAGGGGGAACACTGAAGCTTTCTTT | CASSLDRGNTEAFF
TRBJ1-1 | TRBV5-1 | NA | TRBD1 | TGCGCCAGCAGCCGCTACAGGGGTGAGAACACTGAAGCTTTCTTT | CASSRYRGENTEAFF
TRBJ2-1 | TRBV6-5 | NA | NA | TGTGCCAGCAGTTACTCGGCTAGCAGAGCCTACAATGAGCAGTTCTTC | CASSYSASRAYNEQFF
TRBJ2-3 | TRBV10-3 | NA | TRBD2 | TGTGCCACAGCCGTAGCGGGCGACACAGATACGCAGTATTTT | CATAVAGDTDTQYF
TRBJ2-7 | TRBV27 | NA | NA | TGTGCCAGCAGTTTAGCCGGGGACTTGACCTCCTACGAGCAGTACTTC | CASSLAGDLTSYEQYF
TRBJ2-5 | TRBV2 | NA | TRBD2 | TGTGCCAGCAGTGAGACTAGCAGACAAGAGACCCAGTACTTC | CASSETSRQETQYF
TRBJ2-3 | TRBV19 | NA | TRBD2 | TGTGCCAGTATGCAGCGGGACCAGGCAGATACGCAGTATTTT | CASMQRDQADTQYF
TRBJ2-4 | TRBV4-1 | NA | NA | TGCGCCAGCAGCCAAGTTCCGTCAGTGGTTTTAGCCAAAAACATTCAGTACTTC | CASSQVPSVVLAKNIQYF
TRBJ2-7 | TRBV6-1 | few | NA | TGTGCCAGCAGACCACTAGGAGTGGGAGAGCAGTACTTC | CASRPLGVGEQYF
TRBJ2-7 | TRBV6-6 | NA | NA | TGTGCCAGCAGTCCTAGCGCGGGTCCTTACGAGCAGTACTTC | CASSPSAGPYEQYF
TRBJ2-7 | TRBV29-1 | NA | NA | TGCAGCGTCGTGTCAGGGAACTACGAGCAGTACTTC | CSVVSGNYEQYF
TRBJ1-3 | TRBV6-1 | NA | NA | TGTGCCAGCAGTGAACACAGGGTAAACACCATATATTTT | CASSEHRVNTIYF
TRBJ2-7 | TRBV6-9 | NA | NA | TGTGCCAGCAGTTATTCCCCGGACAGCCGCGTTACCTACGAGCAGTACTTC | CASSYSPDSRVTYEQYF
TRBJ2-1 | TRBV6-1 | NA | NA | TGTGCCAGCAGGAAGGGTAGCGGCCAATACAATGAGCAGTTCTTC | CASRKGSGQYNEQFF
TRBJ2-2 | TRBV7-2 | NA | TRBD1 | TGTGCCACTGGGGGACAGAGCTCCTCGGGGGAGCTGTTTTTT | CATGGQSSSGELFF
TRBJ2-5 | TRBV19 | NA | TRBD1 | TGTGCCAGTAGCGACAGGGGGCTAAAGACCCAGTACTTC | CASSDRGLKTQYF
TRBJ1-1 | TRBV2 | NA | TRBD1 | TGTGCCAGCAGTGAAGGACAGGGATCTTACACTGAAGCTTTCTTT | CASSEGQGSYTEAFF
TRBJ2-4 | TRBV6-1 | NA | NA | TGTGCCAGCAGTGCAAAACTGGACAGTGGAGCCAAAAACATTCAGTACTTC | CASSAKLDSGAKNIQYF
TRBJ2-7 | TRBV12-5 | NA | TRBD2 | TGTGCTAGTGGTCTGGGACTAGTATTCAACGAGCAGTACTTC | CASGLGLVFNEQYF
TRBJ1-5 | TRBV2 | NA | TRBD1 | TGTGCCAGCAGTGAACAGGGACAGGGCAATCAGCCCCAGCATTTT | CASSEQGQGNQPQHF
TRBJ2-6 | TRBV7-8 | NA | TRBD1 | TGTGCCAGCAGCCAGCCCCGGGACAGAAAAGAACTTGACTCTGGGGCCAACGTCCTGACTTTC | CASSQPRDRKELDSGANVLTF
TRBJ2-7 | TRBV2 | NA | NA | TGTGCCAGCAGCGGACAGTTTACCTACGAGCAGTACTTC | CASSGQFTYEQYF
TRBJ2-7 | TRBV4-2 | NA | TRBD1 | TGTGCCAGCAGCCAAGACAATAATGCCGGGACAGCCTCCTACGAGCAGTACTTC | CASSQDNNAGTASYEQYF
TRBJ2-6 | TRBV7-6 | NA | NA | TGTGCCAGCAACCCAAGCCCCAGACTCTCTGGGGCCAACGTCCTGACTTTC | CASNPSPRLSGANVLTF
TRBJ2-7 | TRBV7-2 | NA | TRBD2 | TGTGCCAGCAGCCCCCCCGGGACTAGGATCGGCGAGCAGTACTTC | CASSPPGTRIGEQYF
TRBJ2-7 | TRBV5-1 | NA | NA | TGCGCCAGCAGCTTCGGACAGCCCTACGAGCAGTACTTC | CASSFGQPYEQYF
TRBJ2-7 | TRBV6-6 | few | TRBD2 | TGTGCCGCGTGGGAGGGCTACGAGCAGTACTTC | CAAWEGYEQYF
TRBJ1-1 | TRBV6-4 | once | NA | TGTGCCAGCAGTGCTCTCGGAGGGACTGAAGCTTTCTTT | CASSALGGTEAFF
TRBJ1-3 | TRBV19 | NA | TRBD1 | TGTGCCAGTAGTGCCGGGACAGGGGGCGCGAGGGGAAACACCATATATTTT | CASSAGTGGARGNTIYF
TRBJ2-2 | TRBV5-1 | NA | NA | TGCGCCAGCAGCTTGGTCCCGGACAGAAAGAACACCGGGGAGCTGTTTTTT | CASSLVPDRKNTGELFF
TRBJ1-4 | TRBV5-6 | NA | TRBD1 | TGTGCCAGCAGCTTGGTTCAGGGGGATGGTGAAAAACTGTTTTTT | CASSLVQGDGEKLFF
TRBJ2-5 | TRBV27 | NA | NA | TGTGCCAGCTCCCTTTGGAGCGGCGGGAAAGAGACCCAGTACTTC | CASSLWSGGKETQYF
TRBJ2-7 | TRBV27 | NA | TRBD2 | TGTGCCAGCAGTTGGCTAGACCTTTTTTGCTGGCTAGCGGGAGCCTCGAGCTCCTACGAGCAGTACTTC | CASSWLDLFCWLAGASSSYEQYF
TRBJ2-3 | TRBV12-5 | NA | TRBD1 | TGTGCTAGTGGTTTGTCGGACAGGGGTAGCACAGATACGCAGTATTTT | CASGLSDRGSTDTQYF
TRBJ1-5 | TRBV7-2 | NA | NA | TGTGCCAGCAGCTTAGATAATGATCAGCCCCAGCATTTT | CASSLDNDQPQHF
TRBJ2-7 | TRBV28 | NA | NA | TGTGCCAGCAGTTCCAGTGGGGCAGGGGCTAGCATATACGAGCAGTACTTC | CASSSSGAGASIYEQYF
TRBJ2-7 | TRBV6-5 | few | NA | TGTGCCAGCAGTTACTCGGACACCTACGAGCAGTACTTC | CASSYSDTYEQYF
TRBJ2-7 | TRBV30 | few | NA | TGTGCCTGGACGAAAGGGAGGGAGCAGTACTTC | CAWTKGREQYF
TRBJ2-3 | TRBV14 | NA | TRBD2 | TGTGCCAGCAGCCAAGATGCGGGAGTCGGCACAGATACGCAGTATTTT | CASSQDAGVGTDTQYF
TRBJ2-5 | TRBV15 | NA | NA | TGTGCCACCAGCAGAGAGGGATGGGAGCAGTACTTC | CATSREGWEQYF
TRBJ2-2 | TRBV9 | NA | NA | TGTGCCAGCAGCGCGTCTTTAGGGGAGCTGTTTTTT | CASSASLGELFF
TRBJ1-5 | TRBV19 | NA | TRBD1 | TGTGCCAGTAGTATGACGGGACAGGGAGGGCAGCCCCAGCATTTT | CASSMTGQGGQPQHF
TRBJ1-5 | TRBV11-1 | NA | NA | TGTGCCAGCAGCCAACAGACAGATCAGCCCCAGCATTTT | CASSQQTDQPQHF
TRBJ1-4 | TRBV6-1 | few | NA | TGTGCCAGCAGTGTACAGGGTTTAGGCGAAAAACTGTTTTTT | CASSVQGLGEKLFF
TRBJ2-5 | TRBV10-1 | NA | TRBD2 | TGCGCCAGCAGTGATCGGAAGCGGGAGGGCCGAGAGACCCAGTACTTC | CASSDRKREGRETQYF
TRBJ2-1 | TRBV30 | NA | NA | TGTGCCTGGAGACTAGTGGGCTCCTACAATGAGCAGTTCTTC | CAWRLVGSYNEQFF
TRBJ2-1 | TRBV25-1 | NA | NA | TGTGCCAGCAGTGAATGGGGAGCATCCTACAATGAGCAGTTCTTC | CASSEWGASYNEQFF